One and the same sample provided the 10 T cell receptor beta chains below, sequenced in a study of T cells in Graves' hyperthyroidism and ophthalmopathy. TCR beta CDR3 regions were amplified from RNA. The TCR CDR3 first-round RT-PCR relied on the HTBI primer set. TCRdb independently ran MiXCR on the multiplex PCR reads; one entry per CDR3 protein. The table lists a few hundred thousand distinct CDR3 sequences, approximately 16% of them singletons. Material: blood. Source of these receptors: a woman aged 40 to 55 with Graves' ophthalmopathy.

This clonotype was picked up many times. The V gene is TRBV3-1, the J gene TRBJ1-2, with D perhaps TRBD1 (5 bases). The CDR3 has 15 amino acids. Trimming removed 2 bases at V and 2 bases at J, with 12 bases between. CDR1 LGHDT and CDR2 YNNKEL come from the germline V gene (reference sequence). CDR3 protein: CASSQFGGRNYGYTF. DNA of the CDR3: TGTGCCAGCAGCCAATTCGGGGGTCGGAACTATGGCTACACCTTC.

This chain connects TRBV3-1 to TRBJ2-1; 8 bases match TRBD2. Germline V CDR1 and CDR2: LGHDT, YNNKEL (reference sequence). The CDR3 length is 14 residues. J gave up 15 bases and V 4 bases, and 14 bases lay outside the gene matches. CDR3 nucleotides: TGTGCCAGCAGCCCTTTACGGGATAGCGGGAAGCGGTTCTTC. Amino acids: CASSPLRDSGKRFF.

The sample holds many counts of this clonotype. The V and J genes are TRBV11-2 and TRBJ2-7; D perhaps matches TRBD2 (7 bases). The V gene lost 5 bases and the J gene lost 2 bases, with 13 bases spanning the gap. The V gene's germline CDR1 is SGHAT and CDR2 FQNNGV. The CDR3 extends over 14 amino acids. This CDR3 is CASSRGGYTYEQYF. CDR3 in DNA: TGTGCCAGCAGCCGCGGGGGCTACACCTACGAGCAGTACTTC.

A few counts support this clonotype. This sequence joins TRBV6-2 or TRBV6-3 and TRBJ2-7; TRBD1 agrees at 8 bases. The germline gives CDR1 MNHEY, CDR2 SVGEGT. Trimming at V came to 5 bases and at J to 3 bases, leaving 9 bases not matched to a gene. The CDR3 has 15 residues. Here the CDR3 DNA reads TGTGCCAGCAGTCCGCCGTGGACAGGGTACTACGAGCAGTACTTC. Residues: CASSPPWTGYYEQYF.

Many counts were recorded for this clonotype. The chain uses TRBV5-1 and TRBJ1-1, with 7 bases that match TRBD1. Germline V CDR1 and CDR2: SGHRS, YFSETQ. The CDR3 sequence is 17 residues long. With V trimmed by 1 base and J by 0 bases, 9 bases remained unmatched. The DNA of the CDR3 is TGCGCCAGCAGCTTGCAACCGGCAGGGGGAATGAACACTGAAGCTTTCTTT. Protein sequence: CASSLQPAGGMNTEAFF.

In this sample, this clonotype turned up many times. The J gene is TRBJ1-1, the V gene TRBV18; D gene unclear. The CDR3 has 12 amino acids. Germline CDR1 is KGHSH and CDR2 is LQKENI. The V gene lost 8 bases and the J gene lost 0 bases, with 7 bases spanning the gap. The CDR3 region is CASRQLNTEAFF. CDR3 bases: TGTGCCAGCCGTCAGCTGAACACTGAAGCTTTCTTT.

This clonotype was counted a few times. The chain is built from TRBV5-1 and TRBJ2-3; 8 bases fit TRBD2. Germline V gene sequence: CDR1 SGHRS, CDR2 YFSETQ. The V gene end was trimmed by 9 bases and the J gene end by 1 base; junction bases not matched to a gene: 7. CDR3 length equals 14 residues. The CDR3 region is CATTLTSGTDTQYF. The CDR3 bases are TGCGCCACTACTCTGACTAGCGGCACAGATACGCAGTATTTT.

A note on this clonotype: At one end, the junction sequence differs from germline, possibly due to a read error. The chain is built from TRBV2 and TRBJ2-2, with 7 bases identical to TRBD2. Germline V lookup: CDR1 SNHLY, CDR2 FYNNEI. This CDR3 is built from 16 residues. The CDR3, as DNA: TGTGCCAGAGGGGAGGGTAGTCGACCGGTTACCGGGGAGCCGTTTTTT. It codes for CARGEGSRPVTGEPFF.

For the CDR3, the DNA is TGTGCCAGCAGTTACTCCCCGGGACAGGGCTCCTACGAGCAGTACTTC. Amino acid sequence: CASSYSPGQGSYEQYF. The chain carries TRBV6-6 and TRBJ2-7; 9 bases agree with TRBD1. The V gene end was trimmed by 0 bases and the J gene end by 0 bases; junction bases not matched to a gene: 3. The CDR3 length is 16 residues. Germline V gives CDR1 MNHNY, CDR2 SVGAGI (reference sequence).

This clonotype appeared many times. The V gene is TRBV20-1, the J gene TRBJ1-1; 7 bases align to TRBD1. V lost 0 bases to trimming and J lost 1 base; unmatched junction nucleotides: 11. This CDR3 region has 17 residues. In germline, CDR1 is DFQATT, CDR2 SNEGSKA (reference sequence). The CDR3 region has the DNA TGCAGTGCTAGAGATTCGAGGGGGCAGTGGACGAACACTGAAGCTTTCTTT. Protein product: CSARDSRGQWTNTEAFF.